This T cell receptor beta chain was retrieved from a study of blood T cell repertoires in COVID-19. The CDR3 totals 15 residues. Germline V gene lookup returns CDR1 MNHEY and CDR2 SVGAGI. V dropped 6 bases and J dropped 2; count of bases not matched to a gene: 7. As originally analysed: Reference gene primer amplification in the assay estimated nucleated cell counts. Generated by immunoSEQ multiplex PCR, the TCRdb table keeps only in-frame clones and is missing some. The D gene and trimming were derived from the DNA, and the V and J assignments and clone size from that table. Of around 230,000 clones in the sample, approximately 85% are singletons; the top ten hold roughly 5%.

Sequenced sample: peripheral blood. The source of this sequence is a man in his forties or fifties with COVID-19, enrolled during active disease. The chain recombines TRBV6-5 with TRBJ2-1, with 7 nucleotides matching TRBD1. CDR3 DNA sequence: TGTGCCAGCAGGGGAGTAGGGGGCGCCTACAATGAGCAGTTCTTC. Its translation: CASRGVGGAYNEQFF.